The 20 T cell receptor beta chains below were found in one sample sequenced in a study of blood T cell repertoires in COVID-19. Profiling relied on immunoSEQ multiplex PCR, and the TCRdb table lists in-frame clones only, not all of them. Of about 58,000 clones listed, around 89% are singletons. The sample was peripheral blood. The receptors stem from a woman aged 55-70 years with active COVID-19.

The chain links TRBV5-1 to TRBJ2-5; TRBD2 matches 10 bases. Germline V lookup: CDR1 SGHRS, CDR2 YFSETQ. Unmatched junction bases numbered 5, after V lost 0 bases and J lost 0 bases. The CDR3 has 17 amino acids. CDR3 sequence reads: CASSLGLAGADQETQYF. In DNA, the CDR3 is TGCGCCAGCAGCTTGGGGCTAGCGGGGGCTGACCAAGAGACCCAGTACTTC.

The V call is TRBV6-5, the J call TRBJ1-6; no firm D call. The V gene's germline CDR1 is MNHEY and CDR2 SVGAGI. The CDR3 has 14 residues. The V gene lost 5 bases and the J gene lost 12 bases, with 17 bases spanning the gap. CDR3 coding DNA: TGTGCCAGCAGTCCCCCCGGCGGCCACGGACCCCTCCACTTT. It is translated as CASSPPGGHGPLHF.

The chain has TRBV5-1 and TRBJ2-7, with 7 bases fitting TRBD1. CDR1 is SGHRS, CDR2 YFSETQ, per germline. The CDR3 is 14 amino acids. Germline trimming cut 5 bases from V and 3 bases from J; bases unmatched to any gene: 8. DNA of the CDR3: TGCGCCAGCAGTGAAAAGGGGGCTAGCTACGAGCAGTACTTC. Its protein is CASSEKGASYEQYF.

The chain recombines TRBV24-1 with TRBJ2-1; unclear D gene. This CDR3 has 13 amino acids. The V end was cut by 2 bases, the J end by 4 bases, with 5 bases between. In germline, CDR1 is KGHDR, CDR2 SFDVKD. In DNA, the CDR3 is TGTGCCACCAGTGATTCGACTTACAATGAGCAGTTCTTC. Residues: CATSDSTYNEQFF.

The chain combines TRBV5-1 with TRBJ1-3; a possible D gene is TRBD1 (5 bases). CDR3 length: 16 residues. V was cut by 4 bases and J by 4 bases, with 18 bases left in between. Germline-derived CDR1 and CDR2 are SGHRS and YFSETQ. CDR3 residues: CASSPHPRVEGNTIYF. The CDR3 DNA sequence: TGCGCCAGCAGCCCACACCCCAGGGTGGAAGGAAACACCATATATTTT.

V usage is TRBV3-1 (or the pseudogene TRBV3-2) and J usage is TRBJ2-2, with TRBD2 matching over 10 bases. Germline V gene sequence: CDR1 LGHDT, CDR2 YNNKEL (reference sequence). The trim removed 2 bases at V and 8 bases at J, leaving 5 bases unmatched. The CDR3 is made up of 15 amino acids. DNA of the CDR3: TGTGCCAGCAGCCAACAACTAGCGGGGAAAGGGGAGCTGTTTTTT. It specifies CASSQQLAGKGELFF.

The rearrangement uses TRBV12-1 and TRBJ1-1. TRBV12-1 is reported as a pseudogene. The CDR3 totals 12 residues. The CDR3 DNA reads as TGTGCCAGCAGCTTTAATTCGGGGGAAGCTTTCTTT. Its translation: CASSFNSGEAFF.

V gene TRBV4-1 combines with J gene TRBJ2-2; weak D call: TRBD2 (6 bases). The CDR3 covers 14 residues. Germline loops: CDR1 MGHRA, CDR2 YSYEKL. Trimming took 4 bases from V and 5 from J, leaving 11 bases between them. In DNA form, the CDR3 reads TGCGCCAGCAGCCGTGAGGGAGGTACCGGGGAGCTGTTTTTT. Amino acid sequence: CASSREGGTGELFF.

The chain has TRBV4-2 and TRBJ2-4; TRBD2 matches at 8 bases. Germline-derived CDR1 and CDR2 are LGHNA and YNFKEQ. The junction had 8 bases not matched to a gene; V was cut back by 0 bases and J by 7 bases. The length of the CDR3 is 16 residues. CDR3 sequence reads: CASSQDLGLAMNIQYF. The CDR3 DNA follows: TGTGCCAGCAGCCAAGATCTAGGACTAGCTATGAACATTCAGTACTTC.

This chain connects TRBV5-1 to TRBJ1-1; D remains ambiguous. This CDR3 is built from 16 residues. V was clipped by 6 bases and J by 6 bases, with 24 bases between them. Germline CDR1 reads SGHRS; CDR2 reads YFSETQ. In nucleotides, the CDR3 is TGCGCCAGCACCCCCGGAGGCAGTCTAACCACTGCTGAAGCTTTCTTT. Amino acid sequence: CASTPGGSLTTAEAFF.

The chain couples TRBV2 to TRBJ2-2; D not certain. Germline V gives CDR1 SNHLY, CDR2 FYNNEI. The CDR3 totals 10 residues. CDR3 in DNA: TGTGCAGCACGGACCGGGGAGCTGTTTTTT. It translates to CAARTGELFF.

The V gene is TRBV14, the J gene TRBJ2-1, with TRBD2 matching over 8 bases. With 4 bases clipped from V and 2 bases from J, the junction kept 4 bases outside the gene matches. This CDR3 comprises 15 residues. CDR1 is SGHDN, CDR2 FVKESK, per germline. The CDR3 nucleotides are TGTGCCAGCAGCCCTCCGGGACTAGCCTACAATGAGCAGTTCTTC. It translates to CASSPPGLAYNEQFF.

The chain combines TRBV7-8 with TRBJ2-5; TRBD2 matches 9 bases. There are 13 residues in the CDR3. V trimming: 8 bases; J trimming: 4 bases; junction bases outside the gene matches: 5. In germline, CDR1 is SGHVS, CDR2 FQNEAQ. The CDR3 bases are TGTGCCAGCGGAAGTAGCGGGGGAGAGACCCAGTACTTC. This encodes CASGSSGGETQYF.

By sample fraction, this clone is medium-sized. The gene calls are TRBV6-5 and TRBJ2-2, with no clear D. V was clipped by 5 bases and J by 1 base, with 8 bases between them. The germline CDR1 and CDR2 sequences are MNHEY and SVGAGI. The CDR3 covers 14 residues. CDR3 region: CASSRRQNTGELFF. CDR3 coding DNA: TGTGCCAGCAGTCGGCGGCAGAACACCGGGGAGCTGTTTTTT.

This chain links TRBV5-6 with TRBJ1-2; tentative D call: TRBD1 (6 bases). The CDR3 has 14 amino acids. V was cut by 4 bases and J by 6 bases, with 16 bases left in between. Germline CDR1 and CDR2: SGHDT and YYEEEE. DNA for the CDR3: TGTGCCAGCAGCCACCGACAGGAATACGATGGCTACACCTTC. It translates to CASSHRQEYDGYTF. Using reference TRBV5-6 and TRBJ1-2 for the parts outside the CDR3, the full variable domain is DAGVTQSPTHLIKTRGQQVTLRCSPKSGHDTVSWYQQALGQGPQFIFQYYEEEERQRGNFPDRFSGHQFPNYSSELNVNALLLGDSALYLCASSHRQEYDGYTFGSGTRLTVV.

This rearrangement joins TRBV14 to TRBJ2-5, with TRBD2 identical over 10 bases. With the DNA end fitting TRBJ2-7 better, the J assignment may be wrong. Germline loops: CDR1 SGHDN, CDR2 FVKESK. This CDR3 comprises 16 residues. The CDR3 DNA follows: TGTGCCAGCAGCCAAGGGCTAGCGGGGGTATTATACGAGCAGTACTTC. Translated: CASSQGLAGVLYEQYF.

The chain links TRBV5-6 to TRBJ2-3, with 9 bases fitting TRBD2. V was pared by 6 bases and J by 5 bases, with 13 bases of the junction left unmatched. The CDR3 spans 16 residues. Looked up from germline, CDR1 is SGHDT and CDR2 is YYEEEE. The CDR3 sequence is CASTLLAGVRGDTQYF. Written as DNA, the CDR3 is TGTGCCAGCACCCTTTTAGCGGGGGTGCGGGGAGATACGCAGTATTTT. Complete variable domain (other parts from reference TRBV5-6 and TRBJ2-3): DAGVTQSPTHLIKTRGQQVTLRCSPKSGHDTVSWYQQALGQGPQFIFQYYEEEERQRGNFPDRFSGHQFPNYSSELNVNALLLGDSALYLCASTLLAGVRGDTQYFGPGTRLTVL.

This clone was counted between two and nine times. V is TRBV27 and J is TRBJ1-5; D possibly corresponds to TRBD1 (6 bases). V was shortened by 6 bases and J by 16 bases, with 19 bases between the two germline ends. There are 12 residues in the CDR3. The germline V gene encodes CDR1 MNHEY and CDR2 SMNVEV (reference sequence). The chain's CDR3 is CASSHPTGPPHF. The CDR3 DNA reads TGTGCCAGCAGCCATCCGACAGGCCCCCCTCATTTT.

The rearrangement uses TRBV7-9 and TRBJ1-3; D not certain. The V and J ends lost 1 base and 0 bases respectively, with 16 bases between them. Looked up from germline, CDR1 is SEHNR and CDR2 is FQNEAQ (reference sequence). The CDR3 is 18 residues long. This chain's CDR3 is CASSLGLAASHSGNTIYF. For the CDR3, the DNA is TGTGCCAGCAGCTTAGGTCTGGCGGCTAGTCACTCTGGAAACACCATATATTTT.

This chain joins TRBV3-1 (or the pseudogene TRBV3-2) and TRBJ2-3; tentatively, D is TRBD1 (5 bases). The CDR3 totals 14 residues. V was shortened by 2 bases and J by 2 bases, with 8 bases between the two germline ends. The germline CDR1 and CDR2 sequences are LGHDT and YNNKEL (reference sequence). Here the CDR3 reads CASSQRQPTDTQYF. The CDR3 DNA reads as TGTGCCAGCAGCCAAAGACAGCCCACAGATACGCAGTATTTT.